The next 10 T cell receptor beta chains were all read from a single sample in a study of T-cell memory formation after mild COVID-19. TCRdb recomputed calls from the 5' RACE reads with MiXCR, one row per CDR3 protein. The table lists under 700,000 distinct CDR3 sequences, roughly 20% of them singletons. The specimen was PBMCs or a T cell subset sorted from them (not recorded which). The receptors shown here come from an adult woman who had mild COVID-19 (a few samples of this study predate the infection). Cell type and time point are not known.

The chain combines TRBV7-2 with TRBJ2-7; D uncertain. The V and J ends lost 5 bases and 6 bases respectively, with 17 bases between them. The CDR3 length is 14 residues. Germline V gene data show CDR1 as SGHTA and CDR2 as FQGNSA. CDR3 DNA: TGTGCCAGCAGCCCTGATGCCTCCGGGTCCGAGCAGTACTTC. Its protein product is CASSPDASGSEQYF.

The V call is TRBV14, the J call TRBJ1-5; a weak D match, TRBD1 (6 bases). The germline gives CDR1 SGHDN, CDR2 FVKESK. The CDR3 has 15 amino acids. Trimming took 4 bases from V and 6 from J, leaving 16 bases between them. For the CDR3, the DNA is TGTGCCAGCAGCCCATCGGGGGGCGTTGGTCAGCCCCAGCATTTT. Translation: CASSPSGGVGQPQHF.

CDR3 nucleotides: TGCGCCAGCAGCTTGGGGACTAGCGGGAAGCAAGAGACCCAGTACTTC. Translation gives CASSLGTSGKQETQYF. V is TRBV5-1 and J is TRBJ2-5; TRBD2 agrees at 12 bases. Per the germline V gene, CDR1 is SGHRS and CDR2 is YFSETQ. The CDR3 contains 16 residues. V gave up 0 bases and J gave up 2 bases; unmatched junction bases: 2.

There are a few counts of this clonotype. The chain has TRBV7-9 and TRBJ2-7, with D perhaps TRBD1 (5 bases). This CDR3 is 14 amino acids long. V dropped 1 base and J dropped 2 bases, with 9 bases sitting between them. From germline, CDR1 is SEHNR and CDR2 FQNEAQ (reference sequence). The CDR3 sequence is CASSLGQRPYEQYF. In DNA, the CDR3 is TGTGCCAGCAGCTTAGGACAGAGGCCCTACGAGCAGTACTTC.

CDR3 bases: TGTGCCAGTAGTATGGACTCAGGATCCTACGAGCAGTACTTC. As protein: CASSMDSGSYEQYF. The rearrangement joins TRBV19 to TRBJ2-7, with D possibly matching TRBD2 (5 bases). The CDR3 has 14 amino acids. CDR1 is LNHDA and CDR2 is SQIVND in the germline V gene (reference sequence). Trimming removed 3 bases from V and 1 base from J, with 10 bases in between.

This clonotype was counted many times. The V call is TRBV7-9, the J call TRBJ2-4; 8 bases are a match to TRBD1. Germline V gene sequence: CDR1 SEHNR, CDR2 FQNEAQ (reference sequence). The CDR3 covers 14 residues. V lost 6 bases, J lost 7 bases, and 8 bases stayed unmatched. CDR3 region: CASRPGQGPNIQYF. The CDR3, as DNA: TGTGCCAGCAGACCTGGACAGGGCCCGAACATTCAGTACTTC.

This clonotype was seen only a few times. The rearrangement uses TRBV4-1 and TRBJ1-1, with D unresolved. CDR1 and CDR2 (germline): MGHRA, YSYEKL. CDR3 length equals 15 residues. Trimming shortened V by 1 base and J by 5 bases, and 14 bases separated the two germline ends. Here the CDR3 reads CASSQGSGVGTEAFF. CDR3 sequence (DNA): TGCGCCAGCAGCCAAGGTTCCGGGGTAGGGACTGAAGCTTTCTTT.

The table lists this clonotype with a few counts. The CDR3 region has the DNA TGCGCCAGCAGCCAAGATCGACTAGCGGGAGTCTACGAGCAGTACTTC. Translation gives CASSQDRLAGVYEQYF. J is TRBJ2-7 and V is TRBV4-3, with 12 bases fitting TRBD2. This CDR3 has 16 amino acids. Germline values: CDR1 LGHNA, CDR2 YSLEER. J gave up 3 bases and V 0 bases, and 3 bases lay outside the gene matches.

This clonotype was seen a few times. The chain recombines TRBV7-6 with TRBJ2-2, with TRBD2 identical over 11 bases. J was trimmed by 6 bases and V by 5 bases; bases with no gene match: 11. The CDR3 contains 17 residues. Germline assignment: CDR1 SGHVS and CDR2 FNYEAQ. The CDR3 sequence: CASSPAGLAVGAGELFF. CDR3 DNA: TGTGCCAGCAGCCCCGCGGGACTAGCGGTAGGAGCCGGGGAGCTGTTTTTT.

The chain links TRBV3-1 to TRBJ2-1; 9 bases align to TRBD2. The CDR3 sequence is 17 residues long. V shed 8 bases and J 9 bases; nucleotides not matched to a gene: 20. The germline V gene encodes CDR1 LGHDT and CDR2 YNNKEL (reference sequence). This chain's CDR3 is CASGWRGGLLRGGEQFF. CDR3 in DNA: TGTGCCAGCGGTTGGCGGGGGGGCCTTTTGAGAGGTGGTGAGCAGTTCTTC.